This T cell receptor beta chain originates from a study of T-cell reconstitution after alpha-beta-depleted transplantation in children. This clonotype was observed at least ten times. CDR3 length: 13 residues. The ends were cut back, 8 bases at V and 5 bases at J, with 15 bases in the middle. CDR1 is ENHRY and CDR2 is SYGVKD in the germline V gene. Molecular barcoding with unique molecular identifiers was used for the TCRbeta library. TCRdb analysed the PCR reads with MiXCR anew, one entry per CDR3 protein. Of roughly 50,000 distinct CDR3 sequences in the sample, 44% were seen once. The chain carries TRBV10-3 and TRBJ1-2; possible D gene TRBD1, 5 bases. The source is a male patient between 5 and 17 years old who had a stem cell transplant for acute lymphoblastic leukemia, so the T cells may come from the graft donor. The input for sequencing was PBMCs, mostly from graft donor cells, taken 360 days after TCRalphabeta/CD19-depleted stem cell transplant. The CDR3 nucleotides are TGTGCCATCTCCTCCGGGGGAGTATATGGCTACACCTTC. Amino acid sequence: CAISSGGVYGYTF.